These 29 T cell receptor beta chains were sequenced from one sample in a study of cytomegalovirus exposure and HLA in healthy donors. The PCR was carried out with 60 Vbeta primers and 13 Jbeta primers. Produced via immunoSEQ multiplex PCR; TCRdb's table is partial and in-frame only. Of approximately 220,000 clones listed, 80% to 85% were seen once; the top ten hold roughly 0.7%. The sequenced material came from PBMCs. The receptor source for this set is a boy aged 2 to 10 in good health and CMV-seronegative.

The chain recombines TRBV7-8 with TRBJ2-2, with D unclear. Germline V CDR1 and CDR2: SGHVS, FQNEAQ. The CDR3 length is 15 residues. V gave up 2 bases and J gave up 3 bases, with 10 bases separating them. The CDR3 reads CASSLFGGDTGELFF. The CDR3 bases are TGTGCCAGCAGCTTATTCGGCGGTGACACCGGGGAGCTGTTTTTT.

The J gene is TRBJ1-1, the V gene TRBV27, with D possibly being TRBD1 (5 bases). Between the trimmed V and J ends, which lost 4 bases and 1 base, there was a span of 22 bases. The CDR3 has 18 residues. Per the germline V gene, CDR1 is MNHEY and CDR2 is SMNVEV (reference sequence). CDR3 DNA: TGTGCCAGCAGTTCAGCAGGGTGGGATTTTGATAGGAACACTGAAGCTTTCTTT. This gives the protein CASSSAGWDFDRNTEAFF.

This clone was recorded a few times. The sample has other DNA sequences that encode this CDR3 too. The chain recombines TRBV19 with TRBJ1-5, with 7 nucleotides matching TRBD1. The trim removed 5 bases at V and 2 bases at J, leaving 0 bases unmatched. CDR3 length: 13 residues. In germline, CDR1 is LNHDA, CDR2 SQIVND (reference sequence). The CDR3 spells CASSGTGNQPQHF. The CDR3 region has the DNA TGTGCCAGTAGTGGGACAGGCAATCAGCCCCAGCATTTT.

The chain links TRBV19 to TRBJ2-3; the match to TRBD2 covers 12 bases. V dropped 6 bases and J dropped 0; count of bases not matched to a gene: 7. CDR1 is LNHDA and CDR2 is SQIVND in the germline V gene (reference sequence). CDR3 length equals 17 residues. CDR3: CASSLRTSGVSTDTQYF. CDR3 bases: TGTGCCAGTAGCCTCAGGACTAGCGGGGTTAGCACAGATACGCAGTATTTT.

V is TRBV7-6 and J is TRBJ2-3; tentative D call: TRBD2 (5 bases). The V gene lost 6 bases and the J gene lost 1 base, with 14 bases spanning the gap. This CDR3 has 15 residues. Germline loops: CDR1 SGHVS, CDR2 FNYEAQ. The CDR3 spells CASSSIIGGTDTQYF. Here the CDR3 DNA reads TGTGCCAGCAGTTCCATTATCGGGGGCACAGATACGCAGTATTTT.

This clone was seen just once. The chain uses TRBV6-1 and TRBJ1-2; 11 positions match TRBD1. In germline, CDR1 is MNHNS, CDR2 SASEGT. CDR3 length equals 15 residues. V was clipped by 6 bases and J by 5 bases; unmatched bases: 8. The CDR3 protein is CASRTGTGGGYGYTF. In nucleotides, the CDR3 is TGTGCCAGCAGAACCGGGACAGGGGGTGGATATGGCTACACCTTC.

The rearrangement links TRBV12-2 to TRBJ2-2; the table names TRBD1, a call not compared with the DNA. TRBV12-2 is noted as a pseudogene. This CDR3 region has 16 residues. The CDR3 DNA reads as TGTGCAAGTCGCTTAAACCGGCAGGGTTGGATCGGGGAGCTGTTTTTT. Translation: CASRLNRQGWIGELFF.

This clone was recorded a few times. The genes are TRBV10-3 and TRBJ2-6; maybe TRBD1 (6 bases). The germline V gene has CDR1 ENHRY and CDR2 SYGVKD. The V end lost 7 bases, the J end lost 0 bases, and 10 bases lay between the germline ends. This CDR3 is 15 amino acids long. CDR3 sequence reads: CAITGQASGANVLTF. DNA for the CDR3: TGTGCCATCACGGGACAAGCCTCTGGGGCCAACGTCCTGACTTTC.

J is TRBJ2-1 and V is TRBV7-8, with 8 bases aligning to TRBD2. The V and J ends lost 0 bases and 7 bases, in that order; junction bases with no gene match: 11. CDR3 length: 17 residues. Germline lookup yields CDR1 SGHVS and CDR2 FQNEAQ. The CDR3 protein is CASSLARRGGIWNEQFF. The CDR3 DNA sequence: TGTGCCAGCAGCTTAGCGCGTCGGGGGGGGATATGGAATGAGCAGTTCTTC.

The rearrangement uses TRBV5-6 and TRBJ2-5, with 14 bases fitting TRBD2. Germline trimming cut 4 bases from V and 4 bases from J; bases unmatched to any gene: 6. This CDR3 has 16 amino acids. CDR1 and CDR2 (germline): SGHDT, YYEEEE. CDR3 region: CASSMGLAGEGETQYF. For the CDR3, the DNA is TGTGCCAGCAGCATGGGACTAGCGGGAGAGGGAGAGACCCAGTACTTC.

About this clone: Other DNA sequences from this sample encode an identical CDR3 as well. This chain connects TRBV5-1 to TRBJ2-3, with 10 positions matching TRBD2. This CDR3 is 15 amino acids long. Germline lookup yields CDR1 SGHRS and CDR2 YFSETQ. Trimming took 2 bases from V and 1 from J; bases not matched to a gene: 1. CDR3 DNA sequence: TGCGCCAGCAGCTTCCTAGCGGGGGGCACAGATACGCAGTATTTT. Translation gives CASSFLAGGTDTQYF.

The V gene is TRBV13, the J gene TRBJ1-2; D is perhaps TRBD1 (5 bases). Per germline, CDR1 PRHDT and CDR2 FYEKMQ (reference sequence). The ends were cut back, 3 bases at V and 0 bases at J, with 17 bases in the middle. The CDR3 spans 17 residues. The CDR3 DNA sequence: TGTGCCAGCAGCTTTACCCCCGCGGGGACTCCTAACTATGGCTACACCTTC. Residues: CASSFTPAGTPNYGYTF. The entire variable domain, with the rest obtained from reference TRBV13 and TRBJ1-2, is as follows: AAGVIQSPRHLIKEKRETATLKCYPIPRHDTVYWYQQGPGQDPQFLISFYEKMQSDKGSIPDRFSAQQFSDYHSELNMSSLELGDSALYFCASSFTPAGTPNYGYTFGSGTRLTVV.

The rearrangement links TRBV27 to TRBJ2-7; 11 bases line up with TRBD1. CDR3 length: 16 amino acids. Germline V gene lookup returns CDR1 MNHEY and CDR2 SMNVEV (reference sequence). The ends lost 0 bases at V and 4 bases at J; junction bases unmatched: 5. CDR3 coding DNA: TGTGCCAGCAGTTTATCGATGGGGGACAGGGGGTACGAGCAGTACTTC. Translated: CASSLSMGDRGYEQYF.

The chain carries TRBV11-3 and TRBJ2-5, with 7 bases lining up with TRBD2. The V segment lost 0 bases and the J segment 5 bases; nucleotides outside the gene matches: 6. Germline V gene data show CDR1 as SGHNT and CDR2 as YENEEA. The CDR3 has 15 residues. CDR3 sequence: CASSLEGLRGETQYF. The CDR3, as DNA: TGTGCCAGCAGCTTAGAAGGCCTGCGGGGGGAGACCCAGTACTTC.

The gene calls are TRBV5-5 and TRBJ2-7; 9 nucleotides agree with TRBD1. The CDR3 is 15 amino acids. The junction had 1 base not matched to a gene; V was cut back by 0 bases and J by 0 bases. CDR1 SGHKS and CDR2 YYEKEE come from the germline V gene (reference sequence). The CDR3, as DNA: TGTGCCAGCAGCTTGGACAGGGGGCTCTCCTACGAGCAGTACTTC. It codes for CASSLDRGLSYEQYF.

The CDR3 protein is CASRPENRVGDTQYF. The CDR3 DNA is TGTGCCAGCAGACCTGAGAACAGGGTAGGAGATACGCAGTATTTT. The J gene is TRBJ2-3, the V gene TRBV2; possible D gene TRBD1, 6 bases. CDR1 is SNHLY, CDR2 FYNNEI, per germline. The CDR3 contains 15 residues. V was trimmed by 6 bases and J by 5 bases, leaving 18 bases between them.

The CDR3 reads CASSSAYEQYF. Written as DNA, the CDR3 is TGTGCCAGCAGCTCGGCCTACGAGCAGTACTTC. The chain is built from TRBV7-2 and TRBJ2-7, with D hard to call. Germline V gene sequence: CDR1 SGHTA, CDR2 FQGNSA. CDR3 length equals 11 residues. The V and J ends lost 4 bases and 2 bases respectively, with 3 bases between them. The whole variable domain, remainder taken from reference TRBV7-2 and TRBJ2-7, is GAGVSQSPSNKVTEKGKDVELRCDPISGHTALYWYRQSLGQGLEFLIYFQGNSAPDKSGLPSDRFSAERTGGSVSTLTIQRTQQEDSAVYLCASSSAYEQYFGPGTRLTVT.

The V and J genes are TRBV4-1 and TRBJ2-3; D is undetermined. Germline V gene lookup returns CDR1 MGHRA and CDR2 YSYEKL. V gave up 0 bases and J gave up 6 bases, with 7 bases separating them. This CDR3 has 13 amino acids. The CDR3 sequence is CASSQDPRDTQYF. Here the CDR3 DNA reads TGCGCCAGCAGCCAAGATCCTAGGGATACGCAGTATTTT.

This clone has a single count. The J gene is TRBJ1-1, the V gene TRBV5-4; 11 bases agree with TRBD1. CDR1 is SGHNT, CDR2 YYREEE, per germline (reference sequence). CDR3 length: 14 amino acids. Germline trimming cut 4 bases from V and 4 bases from J; bases unmatched to any gene: 3. The CDR3 spells CASSLGQGATEAFF. The CDR3 DNA is TGTGCCAGCAGCCTCGGACAGGGGGCCACTGAAGCTTTCTTT.

The J gene is TRBJ2-7, the V gene TRBV7-9; 10 bases fit TRBD1. Germline V gene sequence: CDR1 SEHNR, CDR2 FQNEAQ (reference sequence). V lost 4 bases and J lost 6; bases outside the gene matches: 12. The CDR3 is made up of 16 amino acids. The CDR3 reads CASSSLPPGQGFEQYF. The CDR3 DNA reads as TGTGCCAGCAGCTCCCTCCCCCCGGGACAGGGGTTCGAGCAGTACTTC.

The J gene is TRBJ1-6, the V gene TRBV9; 8 nucleotides agree with TRBD1. With 4 bases clipped from V and 7 bases from J, the junction kept 4 bases outside the gene matches. CDR3 length: 14 residues. From germline, CDR1 is SGDLS and CDR2 YYNGEE. The CDR3 spells CASSRDRMNSPLHF. The CDR3 nucleotides are TGTGCCAGCAGCCGGGACAGGATGAATTCACCCCTCCACTTT.

This chain connects TRBV7-9 to TRBJ1-2; possibly TRBD1 for D (5 bases). V lost 1 base and J lost 3, with 6 bases in between. The CDR3 runs 13 residues. Per the germline V gene, CDR1 is SEHNR and CDR2 is FQNEAQ (reference sequence). Here the CDR3 reads CASSLGTHYGYTF. CDR3 DNA sequence: TGTGCCAGCAGCTTAGGGACACACTATGGCTACACCTTC.

V is TRBV4-1 and J is TRBJ2-7; TRBD2 might be the D (6 bases). The CDR3 spans 14 residues. Germline lookup yields CDR1 MGHRA and CDR2 YSYEKL. V lost 1 base, J lost 2 bases, and 9 bases lay in between. The CDR3 loop is CASSQVAEPYEQYF. CDR3 DNA sequence: TGCGCCAGCAGCCAAGTAGCGGAACCCTACGAGCAGTACTTC.

The chain couples TRBV5-4 to TRBJ2-3, with D perhaps TRBD1 (6 bases). The CDR3 sequence is 14 residues long. Germline loops: CDR1 SGHNT, CDR2 YYREEE (reference sequence). The V gene lost 1 base and the J gene lost 4 bases, with 10 bases spanning the gap. The DNA of the CDR3 is TGTGCCAGCAGCTTGACAGGGAACGCAGATACGCAGTATTTT. It specifies CASSLTGNADTQYF.

This chain links TRBV13 with TRBJ2-3; perhaps TRBD2 as D (5 bases). The CDR3 is made up of 13 amino acids. With 5 bases removed from V and 0 bases from J, the gap between germline ends came to 6 bases. Looked up from germline, CDR1 is PRHDT and CDR2 is FYEKMQ (reference sequence). The DNA for the CDR3 is TGTGCCAGCAGCGGACTTAGCACAGATACGCAGTATTTT. Its translation: CASSGLSTDTQYF.

This clone was detected a few times. This sequence joins TRBV30 and TRBJ1-4; maybe TRBD1 (6 bases). The CDR3 is 18 residues long. Trimming pared 8 bases from V and 0 bases from J, leaving 25 bases between. Germline V gives CDR1 GTSNPN, CDR2 SVGIG (reference sequence). The CDR3 loop is CANRKRTELPTTNEKLFF. The CDR3 DNA reads as TGTGCCAATCGGAAGAGGACAGAATTGCCTACAACTAATGAAAAACTGTTTTTT.

The rearrangement joins TRBV19 to TRBJ1-4; D perhaps matches TRBD1 (6 bases). This CDR3 comprises 15 residues. V dropped 3 bases and J dropped 7 bases, with 15 bases sitting between them. Looked up from germline, CDR1 is LNHDA and CDR2 is SQIVND (reference sequence). Written as DNA, the CDR3 is TGTGCCAGTAGTATGGCCGGGACAACAGGTGAAAAACTGTTTTTT. Amino acids: CASSMAGTTGEKLFF. Variable domain in full (rest from reference TRBV19 and TRBJ1-4): DGGITQSPKYLFRKEGQNVTLSCEQNLNHDAMYWYRQDPGQGLRLIYYSQIVNDFQKGDIAEGYSVSREKKESFPLTVTSAQKNPTAFYLCASSMAGTTGEKLFFGSGTQLSVL.

The chain joins TRBV2 to TRBJ1-3, with 10 bases fitting TRBD1. CDR3 length: 15 residues. J gave up 4 bases and V 6 bases, and 6 bases lay outside the gene matches. CDR1 and CDR2 from the germline V gene are SNHLY and FYNNEI. CDR3 sequence reads: CASRSGTGAGNTIYF. In nucleotides, the CDR3 is TGTGCCAGCAGGTCCGGGACAGGGGCAGGAAACACCATATATTTT.

Regarding this clone: This sample includes further DNA sequences coding for the same CDR3. This rearrangement joins TRBV27 to TRBJ1-5; D gene uncertain. Germline CDR1 is MNHEY and CDR2 is SMNVEV (reference sequence). V lost 0 bases and J 5 bases, leaving 5 bases between the germline ends. The CDR3 has 13 residues. The CDR3 sequence: CASSLSSHQPQHF. The CDR3 region has the DNA TGTGCCAGCAGTTTATCTAGTCATCAGCCCCAGCATTTT.